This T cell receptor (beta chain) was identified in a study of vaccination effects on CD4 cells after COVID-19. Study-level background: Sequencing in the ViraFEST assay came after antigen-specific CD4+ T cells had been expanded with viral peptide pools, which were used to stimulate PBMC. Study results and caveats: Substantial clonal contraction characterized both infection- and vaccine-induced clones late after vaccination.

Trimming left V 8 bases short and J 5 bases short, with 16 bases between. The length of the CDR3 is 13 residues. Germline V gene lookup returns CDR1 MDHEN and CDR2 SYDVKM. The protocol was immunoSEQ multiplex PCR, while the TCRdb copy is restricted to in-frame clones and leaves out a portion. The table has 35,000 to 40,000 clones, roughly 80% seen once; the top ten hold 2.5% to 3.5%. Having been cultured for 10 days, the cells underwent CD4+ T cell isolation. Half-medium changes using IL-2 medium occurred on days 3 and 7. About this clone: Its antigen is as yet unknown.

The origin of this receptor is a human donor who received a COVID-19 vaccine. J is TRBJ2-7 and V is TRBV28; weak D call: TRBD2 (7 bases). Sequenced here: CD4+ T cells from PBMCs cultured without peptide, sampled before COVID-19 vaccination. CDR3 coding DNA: TGTGCCAGCGGGGGGGCCAACAACAACGAGCAGTACGTC. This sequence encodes CASGGANNNEQYV.